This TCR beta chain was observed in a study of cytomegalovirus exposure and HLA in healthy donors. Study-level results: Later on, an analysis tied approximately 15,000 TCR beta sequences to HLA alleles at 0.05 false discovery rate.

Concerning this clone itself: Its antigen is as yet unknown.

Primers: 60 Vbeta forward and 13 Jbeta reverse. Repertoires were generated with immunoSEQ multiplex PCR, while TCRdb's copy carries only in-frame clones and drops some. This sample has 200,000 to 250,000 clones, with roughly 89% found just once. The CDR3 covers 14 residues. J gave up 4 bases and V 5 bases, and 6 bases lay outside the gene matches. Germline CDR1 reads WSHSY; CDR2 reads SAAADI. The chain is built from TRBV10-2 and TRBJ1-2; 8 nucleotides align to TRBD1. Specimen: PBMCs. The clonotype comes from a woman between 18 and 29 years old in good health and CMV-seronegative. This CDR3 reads CASSYGTGGYGYTF. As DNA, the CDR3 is TGCGCCAGCAGTTATGGAACAGGGGGCTATGGCTACACCTTC.